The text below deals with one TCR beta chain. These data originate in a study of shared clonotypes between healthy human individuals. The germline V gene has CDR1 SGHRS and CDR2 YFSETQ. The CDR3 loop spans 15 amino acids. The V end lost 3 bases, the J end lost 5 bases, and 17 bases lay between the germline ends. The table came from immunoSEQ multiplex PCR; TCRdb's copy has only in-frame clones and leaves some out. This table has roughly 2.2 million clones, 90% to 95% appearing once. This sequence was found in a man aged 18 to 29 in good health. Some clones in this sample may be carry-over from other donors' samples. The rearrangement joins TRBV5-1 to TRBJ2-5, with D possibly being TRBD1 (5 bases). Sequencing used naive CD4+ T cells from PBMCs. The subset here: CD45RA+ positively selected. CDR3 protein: CASSSISQGTETQYF. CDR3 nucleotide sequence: TGCGCCAGCAGCTCGATTTCGCAGGGAACGGAGACCCAGTACTTC.